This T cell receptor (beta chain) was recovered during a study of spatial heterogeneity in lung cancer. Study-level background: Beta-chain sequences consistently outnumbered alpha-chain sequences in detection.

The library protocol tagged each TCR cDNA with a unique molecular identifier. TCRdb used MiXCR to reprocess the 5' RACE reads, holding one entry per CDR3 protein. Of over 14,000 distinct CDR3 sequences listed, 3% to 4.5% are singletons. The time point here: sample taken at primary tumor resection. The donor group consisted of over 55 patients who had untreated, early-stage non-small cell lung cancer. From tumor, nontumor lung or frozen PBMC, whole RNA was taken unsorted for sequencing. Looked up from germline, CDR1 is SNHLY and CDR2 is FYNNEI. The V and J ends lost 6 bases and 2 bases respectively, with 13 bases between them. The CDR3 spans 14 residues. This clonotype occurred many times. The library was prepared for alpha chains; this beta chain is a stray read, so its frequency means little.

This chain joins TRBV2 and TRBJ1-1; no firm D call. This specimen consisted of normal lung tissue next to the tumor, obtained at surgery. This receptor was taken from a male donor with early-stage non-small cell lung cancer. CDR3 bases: TGTGCCAGCAGCGGAGGTCGGAGAAACACTGAAGCTTTCTTT. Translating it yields CASSGGRRNTEAFF.